This TCR beta chain was captured in a study of low-dose radiotherapy and immunotherapy resistance in tumors. In the RACIN dose-escalation trial, donors got nivolumab plus ipilimumab with aspirin, cyclophosphamide and radiotherapy. Gene-specific TRAV and TRBV primers were used for first-strand cDNA, covering alpha and beta chains. With a constant-region primer and a V-primer adapter, TCRs were subjected to about 20 PCR cycles of amplification. TCRdb reanalysed the reads using MiXCR and keeps one entry per CDR3 protein. The table lists 12,000 or so distinct CDR3 sequences, 65% to 85% of them singletons. The CDR3 has 13 residues. The V gene's germline CDR1 is SNHLY and CDR2 FYNNEI. V dropped 10 bases and J dropped 0 bases, with 11 bases sitting between them.

The chain uses TRBV2 and TRBJ2-3, with D perhaps TRBD1 (5 bases). The clonotype comes from a human donor with advanced metastatic prostate, ovarian, gallbladder or colorectal cancer (not recorded which). This table probably holds off-target reads from a library built for another chain. CDR3 residues: CATVPGSTDTQYF. In nucleotides, the CDR3 is TGTGCCACCGTCCCAGGGAGCACAGATACGCAGTATTTT.